The entry below gives a single T cell receptor beta chain sequence along with its context. The germline gives CDR1 SGHAT, CDR2 FQNNGV. The CDR3 has 15 residues. Trimming pared 1 base from V and 8 bases from J, leaving 15 bases between. Sequenced by immunoSEQ multiplex PCR; TCRdb stores in-frame clones only, minus some. The data contain about 180,000 clones, around nine tenths of them seen just once; the ten biggest clones take up under 15%. Seattle's cohort entered during active infection and was followed longitudinally. The data were taken from a study of blood T cell repertoires in COVID-19. Study at large: Samples taken during acute and convalescent COVID-19 were collected in the United States, Italy and Spain. PBMCs, B-cell-depleted T cells, or T cells provided the cDNA or gDNA that made up the material.

The V call is TRBV11-2, the J call TRBJ2-1, with D possibly being TRBD1 (5 bases). This clonotype was obtained from a woman aged 65 to 85 with COVID-19, enrolled during active disease. Sequenced input: peripheral blood. This CDR3 reads CASSLAGAFHHEQFF. CDR3 bases: TGTGCCAGCAGCTTAGCTGGGGCCTTTCACCATGAGCAGTTCTTC.